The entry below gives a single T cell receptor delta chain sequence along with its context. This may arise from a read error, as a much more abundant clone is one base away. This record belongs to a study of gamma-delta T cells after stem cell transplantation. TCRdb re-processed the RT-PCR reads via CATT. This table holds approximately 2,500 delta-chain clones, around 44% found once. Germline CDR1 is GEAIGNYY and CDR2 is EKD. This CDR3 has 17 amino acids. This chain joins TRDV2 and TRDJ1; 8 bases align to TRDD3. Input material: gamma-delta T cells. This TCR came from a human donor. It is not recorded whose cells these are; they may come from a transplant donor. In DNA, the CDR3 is TGTGCCTGTGACTCGCTGGGGGACGTTTCGTACACCGATAAACCCATCTTT. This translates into CACDSLGDVSYTDKPIF.